A selection of T cell receptor beta chains follows, all from one sample in a study of CD8 T cells in ankylosing spondylitis. Using its own MiXCR run on the 5' RACE reads, TCRdb lists one record per CDR3 protein. Here the sample spans fewer than 250,000 distinct CDR3 sequences, more than 25% being singletons. Source material: blood, either unsorted or a sorted T cell fraction (not recorded which). These receptor sequences come from a male donor with ankylosing spondylitis or in good health (not recorded which). Both conserved end residues are part of each CDR3. A D gene is named only where the DNA matches it firmly. Only part of the rows carry a size: once, few, many, or a class if the clone is expanded.

cdr3_nt: TGTGCCAGCAGTCTACAGGGGGACACTGAAGCTTTCTTT; cdr3_aa: CASSLQGDTEAFF; v_call: TRBV12-3/TRBV12-4; j_call: TRBJ1-1; d_call: TRBD1; clone_size: .
cdr3_nt: TGTGCCAGCAGTACTTTTGTGGGTCCCTACAATGAGCAGTTCTTC; cdr3_aa: CASSTFVGPYNEQFF; v_call: TRBV25-1; j_call: TRBJ2-1; d_call: .; clone_size: .
cdr3_nt: TGCAGTGCTGGAGGGACGTCCGAGCAGTACTTC; cdr3_aa: CSAGGTSEQYF; v_call: TRBV20-1; j_call: TRBJ2-7; d_call: .; clone_size: few
cdr3_nt: TGTGCCAGCAGCCCTCCGGGCCTAGCTGATACGCAGTATTTT; cdr3_aa: CASSPPGLADTQYF; v_call: TRBV5-5; j_call: TRBJ2-3; d_call: .; clone_size: few
cdr3_nt: TGTGCCATCAGTGACCCACAGCTAAATCAGCCCCAGCATTTT; cdr3_aa: CAISDPQLNQPQHF; v_call: TRBV10-3; j_call: TRBJ1-5; d_call: .; clone_size: few
cdr3_nt: TGCAGCGCCCCAACACAGGGAGGGGCTGAGCAGTTCTTC; cdr3_aa: CSAPTQGGAEQFF; v_call: TRBV29-1; j_call: TRBJ2-1; d_call: .; clone_size: .
cdr3_nt: TGTGCCATCGCCGGGACAGGGGCGACCCATGTAGGCTACACCTTC; cdr3_aa: CAIAGTGATHVGYTF; v_call: TRBV10-3; j_call: TRBJ1-2; d_call: TRBD1; clone_size: .
cdr3_nt: TGTGCCAGCAGTTTAAGGATAGCGGGGGGGCCGAGGTCAGAGACCCAGTACTTC; cdr3_aa: CASSLRIAGGPRSETQYF; v_call: TRBV12-3/TRBV12-4; j_call: TRBJ2-5; d_call: TRBD2; clone_size: .
cdr3_nt: TGTGCCAGCAGTAACGGCCTAATCGAGCAGTACTTC; cdr3_aa: CASSNGLIEQYF; v_call: TRBV6-5; j_call: TRBJ2-7; d_call: .; clone_size: few
cdr3_nt: TGTGCCAGCAGTTACTTCGGGACAGGGCGAGGAACTGAAGCTTTCTTT; cdr3_aa: CASSYFGTGRGTEAFF; v_call: TRBV6-5; j_call: TRBJ1-1; d_call: TRBD1; clone_size: .
cdr3_nt: TGTGCCAGCAGCAGACTAGCGGGGGGGTCCCTAAAGACCCAGTACTTC; cdr3_aa: CASSRLAGGSLKTQYF; v_call: TRBV11-2; j_call: TRBJ2-5; d_call: TRBD2; clone_size: .
cdr3_nt: TGCGCCAGCAGCTTGGAGGGTACAGAGCAGTTCTTC; cdr3_aa: CASSLEGTEQFF; v_call: TRBV5-1; j_call: TRBJ2-1; d_call: .; clone_size: few
cdr3_nt: TGTGCCAGCAGTTTACAGACCAATCAGCCCCAGCATTTT; cdr3_aa: CASSLQTNQPQHF; v_call: TRBV12-3/TRBV12-4; j_call: TRBJ1-5; d_call: .; clone_size: .
cdr3_nt: TGTGCCAGCAGGCTGCCGGGCGTCGATACGCAGTATTTT; cdr3_aa: CASRLPGVDTQYF; v_call: TRBV6-1; j_call: TRBJ2-3; d_call: .; clone_size: .
cdr3_nt: TGCAGTGCTAGAACCAGCGGGGGACGCTACGAGCAGTACTTC; cdr3_aa: CSARTSGGRYEQYF; v_call: TRBV20-1; j_call: TRBJ2-7; d_call: TRBD2; clone_size: .
cdr3_nt: TGTGCCAGCAGCTTGTGGCGGAGCGATTTCCATGAGCAGTTCTTC; cdr3_aa: CASSLWRSDFHEQFF; v_call: TRBV5-6; j_call: TRBJ2-1; d_call: .; clone_size: .
cdr3_nt: TGTGCCAGCAGTTTAGGAGGACTCTCTGGAAACACCATATATTTT; cdr3_aa: CASSLGGLSGNTIYF; v_call: TRBV12-3/TRBV12-4; j_call: TRBJ1-3; d_call: .; clone_size: few
cdr3_nt: TGCGCCAGCAGCGTGGGACAGGGAACCGGGGAGCTGTTTTTT; cdr3_aa: CASSVGQGTGELFF; v_call: TRBV5-1; j_call: TRBJ2-2; d_call: TRBD1; clone_size: .
cdr3_nt: TGTGCCAGCACCGCGGCACCGGAAGGCGGGGAGCTGTTTTTT; cdr3_aa: CASTAAPEGGELFF; v_call: TRBV10-3; j_call: TRBJ2-2; d_call: .; clone_size: .
cdr3_nt: TGTGCCAGCAGTTACTCGTGGGCCACCTACGGTCATGAAAAACTGTTTTTT; cdr3_aa: CASSYSWATYGHEKLFF; v_call: TRBV6-5; j_call: TRBJ1-4; d_call: .; clone_size: many
cdr3_nt: TGTGCCAGCAGCTTAAATCGCTACCAGGGGGGCAATGAGCAGTTCTTC; cdr3_aa: CASSLNRYQGGNEQFF; v_call: TRBV5-8; j_call: TRBJ2-1; d_call: .; clone_size: few
cdr3_nt: TGCAGTGCTTCGACGTCAACCGCGGCAGATACGCAGTATTTT; cdr3_aa: CSASTSTAADTQYF; v_call: TRBV20-1; j_call: TRBJ2-3; d_call: .; clone_size: .
cdr3_nt: TGTGCCAGCAGCCGACAGGGGATATACTCTGGAAACACCATATATTTT; cdr3_aa: CASSRQGIYSGNTIYF; v_call: TRBV6-1; j_call: TRBJ1-3; d_call: TRBD1; clone_size: .
cdr3_nt: TGCGCCAGCAGCGGGACAGGGCGGGAGCAGTACTTC; cdr3_aa: CASSGTGREQYF; v_call: TRBV4-1; j_call: TRBJ2-7; d_call: TRBD1; clone_size: .
cdr3_nt: TGCAGCGTTGAAGATCCTAGGGGAGGATACGAGCAGTACTTC; cdr3_aa: CSVEDPRGGYEQYF; v_call: TRBV29-1; j_call: TRBJ2-7; d_call: .; clone_size: .
cdr3_nt: TGCGCCAGCAGCTTGGAACGGGGCGGGTTAGCACCCCTCCACTTT; cdr3_aa: CASSLERGGLAPLHF; v_call: TRBV5-1; j_call: TRBJ1-6; d_call: .; clone_size: .
cdr3_nt: TGTGCCAGCAGTTTCAGACGGGGGAATGAGCAGTTCTTC; cdr3_aa: CASSFRRGNEQFF; v_call: TRBV28; j_call: TRBJ2-1; d_call: .; clone_size: few
cdr3_nt: TGTGCCAGCAGCGGCGGGACAGGCGGCTCCTACGAGCAGTACTTC; cdr3_aa: CASSGGTGGSYEQYF; v_call: TRBV5-5; j_call: TRBJ2-7; d_call: TRBD1; clone_size: few
cdr3_nt: TGCAGTGCCCCGAGACAGGGGGGCAACCAAGAGACCCAGTACTTC; cdr3_aa: CSAPRQGGNQETQYF; v_call: TRBV20-1; j_call: TRBJ2-5; d_call: TRBD1; clone_size: many
cdr3_nt: TGTGCCAGCAGTTACTCGCTGAGGTCGGGGAACACCGGGGAGCTGTTTTTT; cdr3_aa: CASSYSLRSGNTGELFF; v_call: TRBV6-5; j_call: TRBJ2-2; d_call: .; clone_size: .
cdr3_nt: TGCAGCGTTGAAAAGGTCTGGGAGTCTGGGGCCAACGGCCTGACTTTC; cdr3_aa: CSVEKVWESGANGLTF; v_call: TRBV29-1; j_call: TRBJ2-6; d_call: .; clone_size: .
cdr3_nt: TGTGCCAGCAGTTTAGCGCTACAGCTGGCCAAGTATTTT; cdr3_aa: CASSLALQLAKYF; v_call: TRBV12-3/TRBV12-4; j_call: TRBJ2-3; d_call: .; clone_size: .
cdr3_nt: TGCAGAGCTCTGCTCGGGACACAAGAAGAGACCCAGTACTTC; cdr3_aa: CRALLGTQEETQYF; v_call: TRBV20-1; j_call: TRBJ2-5; d_call: .; clone_size: .
cdr3_nt: TGTGCCGAGGGGGGGCTCCTGTTGCCCCTCCACTTT; cdr3_aa: CAEGGLLLPLHF; v_call: TRBV10-3; j_call: TRBJ1-6; d_call: .; clone_size: .
cdr3_nt: TGCAGCGTTGGAGACAGGCCCCGAGGTCAGCCCCAGCATTTT; cdr3_aa: CSVGDRPRGQPQHF; v_call: TRBV29-1; j_call: TRBJ1-5; d_call: .; clone_size: few
cdr3_nt: TGTGCCAGCGGACTAGCGGGGGGCCCCGGGGGGGAGCAGTACTTC; cdr3_aa: CASGLAGGPGGEQYF; v_call: TRBV6-1; j_call: TRBJ2-7; d_call: TRBD2; clone_size: few
cdr3_nt: TGTGCCAGCAGCGTAGGAGCGGGGGGAGACGAGACCCAGTACTTC; cdr3_aa: CASSVGAGGDETQYF; v_call: TRBV9; j_call: TRBJ2-5; d_call: TRBD2; clone_size: .
cdr3_nt: TGTGCCAGCAGCTTATTGGAACCGGGGACGAATGAGCAGTTCTTC; cdr3_aa: CASSLLEPGTNEQFF; v_call: TRBV7-9; j_call: TRBJ2-1; d_call: .; clone_size: few